This TCR beta chain was captured by sequencing in a study of T-cell reconstitution after alpha-beta-depleted transplantation in children (dated by TCRdb to the mid-2010s). Looking at the study overall: The study quantitatively tracked T-cell immune reconstitution after TCRalphabeta/CD19-depleted allogeneic hematopoietic cell transplantation in children using TCR repertoire profiling. Summary of the overall study and its limitations: Hyperexpanded clone frequencies declined over subsequent months; after one year, T-cell counts and TCRbeta diversity were mostly attributed to newly produced T cells. The apparently early alphabetaT-cell count recovery about two months after transplant was reportedly dependent on only several hundred rapidly expanded clones derived from non-depleted graft cells. The high TCRbeta diversity at day 60 in some patients was ascribed to recipient T cells and intrathymic progenitors that had survived conditioning.

This clonotype was recorded a few times. Its antigen remains unidentified. Base quality data are lacking; no much larger clone is found one base away. Taken from cysteine to phenylalanine, the CDR3 has 18 residues. Solely the CDR3 DNA is kept, with 54 bases framed from the first base. V lost 0 bases and J lost 2 bases, and the count of bases not matched to a germline gene is 11. In the paper's terms, the treatment or condition label means: allogeneic hematopoietic cell transplantation with graft depleted of TCRalphabeta T cells and CD19 B cells. The children who served as transplant recipients had been given grafts of TCRalphabeta/CD19-depleted allogeneic hematopoietic cells. Receptor libraries were prepared by PCR. Data came from an Illumina HiSeq 2500. To normalize quantification of the TCRbeta repertoire, the TCR libraries were built with molecular barcoding that relied on unique molecular identifiers. TCRdb reprocessing: public reads trimmed at Q25 with fastp, clones called with MiXCR, in-frame beta chains kept. Records with the same CDR3 protein are collapsed into one entry carrying the most frequent genes and DNA. The sample records 330,000 or so distinct CDR3 sequences, 9.5% to 13% of which are singletons. The ten biggest clones cover 7% to 9.5% of the sample.

The chain joins TRBV12-3 or TRBV12-4 to TRBJ2-3; 7 nucleotides in the junction match TRBD2. The sample was PBMCs, taken before TCRalphabeta/CD19-depleted stem cell transplant. This receptor was obtained from a boy younger than two with acute myeloid leukemia, due to receive a stem cell transplant. At the DNA level, the sequence is TGTGCCAGCAGTTTAGCCTTAAGTGCGGGGGAGCACACAGATACGCAGTATTTT. It specifies CASSLALSAGEHTDTQYF.